Shown below are 10 T cell receptor beta chains from a single sample sequenced in a study of blood T cell repertoires in COVID-19. Profiled with immunoSEQ multiplex PCR; TCRdb holds only in-frame clones, not every one. The repertoire holds tens of thousands of clones, with around 90% as singletons. The sample taken for sequencing was peripheral blood. The receptor set was obtained from a woman between 45 and 65 years old with COVID-19, enrolled during active disease.

This CDR3 is CASSHDRRNTGELFF. CDR3 DNA: TGTGCCAGCAGCCACGACAGGAGGAACACCGGGGAGCTGTTTTTT. This chain uses TRBV7-2 with TRBJ2-2; D may be TRBD1 (6 bases). Germline-derived CDR1 and CDR2 are SGHTA and FQGNSA. This CDR3 region has 15 residues. Trimming cost V 5 bases and J 1 base, with 11 bases left between them.

This sequence joins TRBV14 and TRBJ2-5; no definite D call. The CDR3 is made up of 13 amino acids. V gave up 8 bases and J gave up 5 bases, with 15 bases separating them. CDR1 and CDR2 (germline): SGHDN, FVKESK. The CDR3 bases are TGTGCCAGCTCGACTGGCTTGCGGGAGACCCAGTACTTC. As protein: CASSTGLRETQYF.

The chain carries TRBV29-1 and TRBJ1-1; D is undetermined. CDR3 length: 10 residues. Germline values: CDR1 SQVTM, CDR2 ANQGSEA. Trimming stripped 4 bases from V and 4 bases from J, with 4 bases between. CDR3 loop: CSVVLTEAFF. The DNA of the CDR3 is TGCAGCGTTGTTCTCACTGAAGCTTTCTTT.

This chain connects TRBV30 to TRBJ2-5, with D perhaps matching TRBD2 (6 bases). Germline CDR1 and CDR2: GTSNPN and SVGIG (reference sequence). V gave up 1 base and J gave up 4 bases, with 7 bases separating them. The CDR3 runs to 12 residues. The CDR3 DNA sequence: TGTGCCTGGAGTGCCGGGAGAGAGACCCAGTACTTC. Translating gives CAWSAGRETQYF.

This rearrangement joins TRBV10-2 to TRBJ2-7; D remains unclear. Germline V lookup: CDR1 WSHSY, CDR2 SAAADI. V lost 7 bases, J lost 2 bases, and 9 bases lay in between. The CDR3 length is 12 residues. DNA of the CDR3: TGCGCCAGCAAAGCTGCTACCTACGAGCAGTACTTC. Protein: CASKAATYEQYF.

The chain is built from TRBV19 and TRBJ1-1; 7 nucleotides agree with TRBD1. Unmatched junction bases numbered 13, after V lost 6 bases and J lost 6 bases. This CDR3 is 15 amino acids long. CDR1 and CDR2 (germline): LNHDA, SQIVND (reference sequence). CDR3 in DNA: TGTGCCAGTAGCCGAGGACAGGCGAGAGGGTCTGAAGCTTTCTTT. Residues: CASSRGQARGSEAFF.

This sequence joins TRBV3-1 (or the pseudogene TRBV3-2) and TRBJ2-7; 7 bases are shared with TRBD2. Unmatched junction bases numbered 15, after V lost 2 bases and J lost 5 bases. This CDR3 has 17 residues. The germline V gene encodes CDR1 LGHDT and CDR2 YNNKEL (reference sequence). CDR3 loop: CASSQPKLDGGFHEQYF. The CDR3 coding sequence is TGTGCCAGCAGCCAACCGAAACTGGACGGGGGGTTTCACGAGCAGTACTTC.

The V gene is TRBV9, the J gene TRBJ2-1; possibly TRBD2 for D (6 bases). The ends were cut back, 3 bases at V and 7 bases at J, with 14 bases in the middle. Germline CDR1 reads SGDLS; CDR2 reads YYNGEE. CDR3 size: 14 residues. The DNA for the CDR3 is TGTGCCAGCAGCGCCCGGGGGAGTATGAATGAGCAGTTCTTC. Translated: CASSARGSMNEQFF.

This chain uses TRBV6-5 with TRBJ1-2, with TRBD1 matching 9 bases. This CDR3 region has 13 residues. Germline loops: CDR1 MNHEY, CDR2 SVGAGI. V lost 6 bases to trimming and J lost 6 bases; unmatched junction nucleotides: 5. CDR3 loop: CASSRGQGHGYTF. The CDR3 nucleotides are TGTGCCAGCAGCCGTGGACAGGGGCATGGCTACACCTTC.

The V call is TRBV10-3, the J call TRBJ1-2, with a tentative D call TRBD1 (5 bases). V lost 2 bases and J 3 bases, leaving 10 bases between the germline ends. The germline gives CDR1 ENHRY, CDR2 SYGVKD. The CDR3 contains 14 residues. The DNA of the CDR3 is TGTGCCATCAGTGAGGGAAGGGACTACTATGGCTACACCTTC. This translates into CAISEGRDYYGYTF.